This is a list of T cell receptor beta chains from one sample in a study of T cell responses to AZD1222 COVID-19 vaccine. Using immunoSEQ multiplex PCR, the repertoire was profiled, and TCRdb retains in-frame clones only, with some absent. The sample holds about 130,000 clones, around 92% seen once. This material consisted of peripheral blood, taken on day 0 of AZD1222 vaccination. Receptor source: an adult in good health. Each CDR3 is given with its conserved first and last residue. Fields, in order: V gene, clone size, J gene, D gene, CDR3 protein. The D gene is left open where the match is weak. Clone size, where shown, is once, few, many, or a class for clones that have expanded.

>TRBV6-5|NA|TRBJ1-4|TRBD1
CASRKQGAREKLFF
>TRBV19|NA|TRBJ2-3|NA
CASTTGAAGTTDTQYF
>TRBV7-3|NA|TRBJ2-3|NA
CASSDEYFTDTQYF
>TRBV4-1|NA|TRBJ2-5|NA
CASMTQSLPETQYF
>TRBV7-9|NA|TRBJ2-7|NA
CASSLGPSIYEQYF
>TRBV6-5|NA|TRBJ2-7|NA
CASSYDGGSYEQYF
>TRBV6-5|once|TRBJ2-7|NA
CASSSGASFSEQYF
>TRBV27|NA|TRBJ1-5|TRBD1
CASSQRQGRDQPQHF
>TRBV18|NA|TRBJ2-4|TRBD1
CASSPRRLTGMDIQYF
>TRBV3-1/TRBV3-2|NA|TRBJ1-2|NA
CASSHRGRDYGYTF
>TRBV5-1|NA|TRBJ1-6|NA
CASSLDNREPYNSPLHF
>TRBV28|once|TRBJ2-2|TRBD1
CASSLGIGTAGNTGELFF
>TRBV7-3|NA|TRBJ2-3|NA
CASSLGYWGSTDTQYF
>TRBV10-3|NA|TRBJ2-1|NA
CAISEGNYNEQFF
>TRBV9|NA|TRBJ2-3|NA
CASSVVREDTQYF
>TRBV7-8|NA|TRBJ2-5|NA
CASSLVGVQETQYF
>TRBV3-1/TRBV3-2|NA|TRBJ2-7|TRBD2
CASRLAGGYEQYF
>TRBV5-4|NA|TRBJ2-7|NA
CASSLGDGVYEQYF
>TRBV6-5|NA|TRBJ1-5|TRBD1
CASYDRDNQPQHF
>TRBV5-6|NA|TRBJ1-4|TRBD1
CASSKTGDNEKLFF
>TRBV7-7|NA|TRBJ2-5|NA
CASSLARGGRETQYF
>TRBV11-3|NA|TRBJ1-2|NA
CASGQGSGYTF
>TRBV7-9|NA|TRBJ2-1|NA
CASSLEAGITYNEQFF
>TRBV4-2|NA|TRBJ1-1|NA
CASSQAGAVNTEAFF
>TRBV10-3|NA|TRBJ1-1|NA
CAISDTGLNTEAFF
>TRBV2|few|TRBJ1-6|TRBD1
CASSVQGARNSPLHF
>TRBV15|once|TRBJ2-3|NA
CATSRGSSSGQVTDTQYF
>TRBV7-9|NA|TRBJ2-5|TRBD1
CASSLSDRGLWETQYF
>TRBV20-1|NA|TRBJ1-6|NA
CSASFQGRGLNSPLHF
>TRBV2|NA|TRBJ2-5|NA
CASRVVRAETQYF
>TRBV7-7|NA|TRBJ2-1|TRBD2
CASSPLSGGANNEQFF
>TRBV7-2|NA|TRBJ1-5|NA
CASSLMDGNQPQHF
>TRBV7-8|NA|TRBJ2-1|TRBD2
CASSLTYSSGGAVNEQFF
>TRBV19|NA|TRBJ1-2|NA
CATEYPESNYGYTF
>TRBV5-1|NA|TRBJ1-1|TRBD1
CASSLGLPGQLPNTEAFF
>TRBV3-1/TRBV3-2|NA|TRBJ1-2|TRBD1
CASSLYPGTGGNYGYTF
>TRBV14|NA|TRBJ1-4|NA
CASSQGSFVGEKLFF
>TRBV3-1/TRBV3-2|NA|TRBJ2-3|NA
CASSRNPTDTQYF
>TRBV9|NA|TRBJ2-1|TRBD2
CASSAVTGGPYNEQFF
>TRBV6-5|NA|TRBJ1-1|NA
CASSYSISGNTEAFF
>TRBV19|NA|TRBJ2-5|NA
CASTGADQETQYF
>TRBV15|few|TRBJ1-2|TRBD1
CATSTRTGSYGYTF
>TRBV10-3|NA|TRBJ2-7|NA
CAISEGQSFYEQYF
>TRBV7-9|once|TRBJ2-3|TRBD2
CASSFSGGSTDTQYF
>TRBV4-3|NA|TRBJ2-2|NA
CASSPDPRTVESGELFF
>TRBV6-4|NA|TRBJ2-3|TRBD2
CASSAGLAGGADTQYF
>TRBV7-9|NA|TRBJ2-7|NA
CASSFETRGFYEQYF
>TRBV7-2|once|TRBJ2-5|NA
CASSFERRETQYF
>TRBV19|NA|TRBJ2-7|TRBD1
CASTGTATYEQYF
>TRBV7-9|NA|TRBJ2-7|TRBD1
CASSVSGQGAASEQYF
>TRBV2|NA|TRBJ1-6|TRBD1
CASSAPRQGNPYSPLHF
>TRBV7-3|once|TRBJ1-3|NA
CASSAPGPGNTIYF
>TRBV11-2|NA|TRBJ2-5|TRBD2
CASSPPTSGGTRETQYF